This T cell receptor (beta chain) was recovered during a study of graft-versus-host responses after intestinal transplantation. In the study overall: Multivisceral, liver-intestinal, or isolated intestinal transplants were received by the recipients. Anti-thymocyte globulin induction preceded approximately three years of tacrolimus and steroid maintenance in all recipients.

The data were produced by immunoSEQ multiplex PCR, yet TCRdb's version contains in-frame clones alone and is incomplete. The table includes about 23,000 clones, more than 90% detected once. This clone occurred once. The source of this sequence is a human patient who received an intestinal transplant, so some T cells may come from the graft donor. This material consisted of PBMCs, taken around 38 days after intestinal transplant.

The CDR3 loop is CASSRNPRNTGELFF. The CDR3 DNA follows: TGTGCCAGCAGCCGTAACCCGCGGAACACCGGGGAGCTGTTTTTT. The chain uses TRBV7-8 and TRBJ2-2; D gene unclear. V lost 5 bases and J 1 base, leaving 11 bases between the germline ends. The CDR3 totals 15 residues. Germline CDR1 SGHVS, CDR2 FQNEAQ.